This T cell receptor (beta chain) is from a study of cytomegalovirus exposure and HLA in healthy donors. Whole-study context: The same platform as the approximately 700 first-cohort repertoires was used for the 120 validation repertoires, a later analysis reported. Overall study findings and caveats: It was found in a later analysis that first-cohort TCR clusters tended to co-occur in the 120 validation repertoires.

Separate from the roughly 700-subject first cohort was the approximately 130-subject validation cohort, to which the donors belonged. Germline V gene sequence: CDR1 LNHNV, CDR2 YYDKDF (reference sequence). This CDR3 comprises 15 residues. Trimming left V 0 bases short and J 1 base short, with 9 bases between. For this clone: Its antigen is currently unknown.

Using immunoSEQ multiplex PCR, the repertoire was profiled, and TCRdb retains in-frame clones only, with some absent. Of roughly 250,000 clones listed, about 86% were seen once; the top ten hold 0.95% to 1.5%. The sequence was obtained from a woman aged 25 to 39 in good health and CMV-seropositive. The chain joins TRBV15 to TRBJ1-1, with a possible D match to TRBD1 (5 bases). Source material: PBMCs. The chain's CDR3 is CATSREPGQNTEAFF. Here the CDR3 DNA reads TGTGCCACCAGCAGAGAGCCAGGGCAGAACACTGAAGCTTTCTTT.